This TCR beta chain came from a study of Ad26.COV2.S vaccination and SARS-CoV-2 variants. At the level of the study: Administration of Ad26.COV2.S was intramuscular, either once or twice 56 days apart.

The method was immunoSEQ multiplex PCR; TCRdb's version includes in-frame clones alone and lacks a portion of them. This sample has about 390,000 clones, with less than 90% found just once. Germline CDR1 is SGHKS and CDR2 is YYEKEE (reference sequence). The V gene end was trimmed by 4 bases and the J gene end by 1 base; junction bases not matched to a gene: 1. The CDR3 runs to 13 residues. In its sample, this clone was seen once. The antigen is unknown. Treatment denoted: around 19 received Ad26.COV2.S at low or high dose, single or two shots; about 5 received placebo; per-sample allocation not given. Sampling took place 63 days after the first vaccine or placebo injection. An 18-55-year-old adult in Boston served as donor. Study-wide results and caveats: Breadth and depth estimates from TCRs may understate total T cell responses. Measurement of non-spike TCR breadth gave similar results in vaccine and placebo recipients.

Specimen: peripheral blood, collected in a trial of Ad26.COV2.S vaccine versus placebo. This receptor was obtained from a person aged 18-60 years who received the Ad26.COV2.S COVID-19 vaccine or a placebo. V and J are TRBV5-5 and TRBJ2-5; 7 positions match TRBD1. DNA of the CDR3: TGTGCCAGCAGCGGGACAGTCCAAGAGACCCAGTACTTC. It is translated as CASSGTVQETQYF. The full variable domain, in which reference TRBV5-5 and TRBJ2-5 provide the parts outside the CDR3, is DAGVTQSPTHLIKTRGQQVTLRCSPISGHKSVSWYQQVLGQGPQFIFQYYEKEERGRGNFPDRFSARQFPNYSSELNVNALLLGDSALYLCASSGTVQETQYFGPGTRLLVL.